Listed here are 19 T cell receptor beta chains from one sample, sequenced in a study of cytomegalovirus exposure and HLA in healthy donors. The PCR ran on 60 Vbeta and 13 Jbeta primers. Measured with immunoSEQ multiplex PCR; TCRdb has only the in-frame clones, and not every one. The table records some 150,000 clones, 79% of them present only once. Sequencing was done on a sample of PBMCs. These receptor sequences come from a man aged 40-49 years in good health and CMV-seronegative.

V and J are TRBV23-1 and TRBJ2-7, with TRBD2 matching 9 bases. TRBV23-1 is assigned to the ORF class and has an uncertain function. The CDR3 covers 16 residues. The ends lost 2 bases at V and 6 bases at J; junction bases unmatched: 11. The CDR3 here is CASSQGSGRGCLEQYF. Written as DNA, the CDR3 is TGCGCCAGCAGTCAAGGTAGCGGGAGAGGATGTCTCGAGCAGTACTTC.

The chain recombines TRBV14 with TRBJ2-7, with 9 positions matching TRBD1. CDR3 length: 13 amino acids. Trimming cost V 4 bases and J 7 bases; bases outside gene matches: 5. Germline V CDR1 and CDR2: SGHDN, FVKESK. The chain's CDR3 is CASSRDRAGEQYF. For the CDR3, the DNA is TGTGCCAGCAGCCGGGACAGGGCGGGGGAGCAGTACTTC. Looking up the rest from reference TRBV14 and TRBJ2-7 gives the full variable domain: EAGVTQFPSHSVIEKGQTVTLRCDPISGHDNLYWYRRVMGKEIKFLLHFVKESKQDESGMPNNRFLAERTGGTYSTLKVQPAELEDSGVYFCASSRDRAGEQYFGPGTRLTVT.

V usage is TRBV7-2 and J usage is TRBJ2-1; TRBD2 matches at 10 bases. Germline V gene data show CDR1 as SGHTA and CDR2 as FQGNSA. Trimming removed 1 base from V and 5 bases from J; junction bases left unmatched: 5. This CDR3 contains 16 residues. This CDR3 reads CASSLVGTSVDNEQFF. For the CDR3, the DNA is TGTGCCAGCAGCTTAGTTGGGACTAGCGTCGACAATGAGCAGTTCTTC.

The CDR3 here is CASSQVIGYEQYF. CDR3 nucleotide sequence: TGTGCCAGCAGCCAAGTGATCGGCTACGAGCAGTACTTC. This chain joins TRBV4-2 and TRBJ2-7, with D uncertain. Germline V CDR1 and CDR2: LGHNA, YNFKEQ. This CDR3 spans 13 amino acids. Trimming left V 1 base short and J 3 bases short, with 7 bases between.

This clone came up once. The chain is built from TRBV7-9 and TRBJ2-1, with D tentatively TRBD2 (5 bases). Germline loops: CDR1 SEHNR, CDR2 FQNEAQ (reference sequence). The germline V and J ends were trimmed by 5 bases and 7 bases, with 9 bases remaining between them. The CDR3 consists of 12 residues. CDR3 residues: CASSRRGNEQFF. In nucleotides, the CDR3 is TGTGCCAGCAGCCGCCGGGGAAATGAGCAGTTCTTC.

The chain couples TRBV14 to TRBJ1-5; D unclear. Germline CDR1 is SGHDN and CDR2 is FVKESK. The V gene lost 4 bases and the J gene lost 8 bases, with 3 bases spanning the gap. The CDR3 is made up of 10 amino acids. The CDR3 DNA sequence: TGTGCCAGCAGCCCCGAGCCCCAGCATTTT. It is translated as CASSPEPQHF.

The V and J genes are TRBV7-9 and TRBJ2-7, with D perhaps matching TRBD2 (6 bases). CDR3 size: 14 residues. Trimming removed 0 bases at V and 8 bases at J, with 14 bases between. Per germline, CDR1 SEHNR and CDR2 FQNEAQ (reference sequence). The CDR3 loop reads CASSLASSDNQQYF. In DNA, the CDR3 is TGTGCCAGCAGCTTAGCGTCTAGCGATAATCAGCAGTACTTC.

The V and J genes are TRBV13 and TRBJ2-7; 7 nucleotides match TRBD1. Germline CDR1 and CDR2: PRHDT and FYEKMQ (reference sequence). V was pared by 5 bases and J by 4 bases, with 8 bases of the junction left unmatched. CDR3 size: 14 residues. The DNA for the CDR3 is TGTGCCAGCAGCCCCGGACAGGTTGGATACGAGCAGTACTTC. It specifies CASSPGQVGYEQYF.

The V call is TRBV27, the J call TRBJ2-5; a weak D match, TRBD2 (5 bases). The DNA end is more similar to TRBJ2-7, so the J call may be wrong. There are 14 residues in the CDR3. Looked up from germline, CDR1 is MNHEY and CDR2 is SMNVEV (reference sequence). CDR3 DNA sequence: TGTGCCAGCAGTTTAGCACTAGGTATCTCCGAGCAGTACTTC. The encoded protein is CASSLALGISEQYF.

V is TRBV28 and J is TRBJ2-7; 9 bases agree with TRBD1. The trim removed 8 bases at V and 4 bases at J, leaving 12 bases unmatched. Germline values: CDR1 MDHEN, CDR2 SYDVKM. The CDR3 length is 15 residues. This CDR3 reads CASYPRGQGTYEQYF. In nucleotides, the CDR3 is TGTGCCAGCTATCCCCGCGGACAGGGGACTTACGAGCAGTACTTC. The whole variable domain, filled in from reference TRBV28 and TRBJ2-7, reads DVKVTQSSRYLVKRTGEKVFLECVQDMDHENMFWYRQDPGLGLRLIYFSYDVKMKEKGDIPEGYSVSREKKERFSLILESASTNQTSMYLCASYPRGQGTYEQYFGPGTRLTVT.

The chain joins TRBV6-1 to TRBJ2-3, with 9 bases that match TRBD1. Germline assignment: CDR1 MNHNS and CDR2 SASEGT. The CDR3 is 15 amino acids. Trimming at V came to 5 bases and at J to 3 bases, leaving 6 bases not matched to a gene. CDR3 amino acids: CASSRTGVSTDTQYF. The CDR3 DNA reads as TGTGCCAGCAGTCGGACAGGGGTTAGTACAGATACGCAGTATTTT.

This chain joins TRBV5-1 and TRBJ2-5, with unresolved D. Trimming removed 2 bases at V and 1 base at J, with 9 bases between. CDR1 and CDR2 (germline): SGHRS, YFSETQ. The CDR3 loop spans 14 amino acids. The CDR3 DNA sequence: TGCGCCAGCAGCTTTTATTCCCTCCAAGAGACCCAGTACTTC. Translating it yields CASSFYSLQETQYF.

The chain is built from TRBV6-1 and TRBJ2-7, with 9 bases that match TRBD2. Germline lookup yields CDR1 MNHNS and CDR2 SASEGT. The CDR3 runs to 13 residues. Unmatched junction bases numbered 7, after V lost 6 bases and J lost 7 bases. In DNA form, the CDR3 reads TGTGCCAGCAGAATAGCGGGAGTTAGAGAGCAGTACTTC. It yields the protein CASRIAGVREQYF.

J is TRBJ2-3 and V is TRBV6-4; TRBD2 matches 8 bases. The CDR3 extends over 19 amino acids. In germline, CDR1 is MRHNA, CDR2 SNTAGT. V dropped 5 bases and J dropped 6; count of bases not matched to a gene: 22. The CDR3 DNA follows: TGTGCCAGCAGTACAGATGGGGTACCCGGGACTAGTCATGTGGATACGCAGTATTTT. Protein: CASSTDGVPGTSHVDTQYF.

This rearrangement joins TRBV11-2 to TRBJ2-3, with a possible D match to TRBD2 (6 bases). The germline V and J ends were trimmed by 1 base and 5 bases, with 10 bases remaining between them. Germline lookup yields CDR1 SGHAT and CDR2 FQNNGV. The CDR3 loop spans 14 amino acids. The CDR3 DNA is TGTGCCAGCAGCTTAGTGCGGGAAGAAGATACGCAGTATTTT. Translation: CASSLVREEDTQYF.

V is TRBV6-5 and J is TRBJ2-1, with TRBD2 identical over 11 bases. This CDR3 is 15 amino acids long. Germline CDR1 reads MNHEY; CDR2 reads SVGAGI. Unmatched junction bases numbered 7, after V lost 5 bases and J lost 7 bases. For the CDR3, the DNA is TGTGCCAGCAGTGTTACTAGCGGGAGTGCAAATGAGCAGTTCTTC. Translated: CASSVTSGSANEQFF.

The chain links TRBV4-1 to TRBJ2-2, with a weak D call TRBD2 (6 bases). CDR3 length: 16 amino acids. Germline CDR1 reads MGHRA; CDR2 reads YSYEKL. V lost 0 bases and J lost 2, with 10 bases in between. The CDR3 DNA reads as TGCGCCAGCAGCCAAGAGGTCGGGAGTAACACCGGGGAGCTGTTTTTT. Translation gives CASSQEVGSNTGELFF.

This clone was counted a few times. The chain employs TRBV6-7 and TRBJ2-7; the D gene is possibly TRBD1 (6 bases). TRBV6-7 is an open reading frame, and its role is uncertain. Trimming left V 7 bases short and J 4 bases short, with 17 bases between. CDR3 size: 14 residues. CDR3: CASISDRLKYEQYF. The CDR3 DNA follows: TGTGCCAGCATATCGGACAGACTCAAATACGAGCAGTACTTC.

Written as DNA, the CDR3 is TGTGCCAGCAGCACCCTAGCGGGCCGTGAGTATGAGCAGTTCTTC. Amino acids: CASSTLAGREYEQFF. The chain carries TRBV9 and TRBJ2-1, with 8 bases lining up with TRBD2. Unmatched junction bases numbered 11, after V lost 4 bases and J lost 8 bases. The germline CDR1 and CDR2 sequences are SGDLS and YYNGEE. The CDR3 is 15 amino acids.